This is a list of T cell receptor beta chains from one sample in a study of shared clonotypes between healthy human individuals. The data were produced by immunoSEQ multiplex PCR, yet TCRdb's version contains in-frame clones alone and is incomplete. Among about 2.2 million clones listed, around 93% were seen once. Sequencing was performed on naive CD8+ T cells from PBMCs. The receptors were gathered from a man aged 18 to 29 in good health. Some clones in this sample may be carry-over from other donors' samples. The CDR3 runs from the conserved cysteine through the conserved F or W. The D gene is left open where the match is weak. A clone size is listed for some rows: how often the clone was seen (once, few, many), or a class if it is expanded.

.,TRBD2,TRBV7-9,TRBJ2-1,CASSLVLAGGSEQFF,TGTGCCAGCAGCTTAGTCCTAGCGGGAGGGTCTGAGCAGTTCTTC
.,.,TRBV4-3,TRBJ2-7,CASSQETLDSESLYEQYF,TGCGCCAGCAGCCAAGAGACCCTAGACAGCGAATCCCTCTACGAGCAGTACTTC
.,.,TRBV10-2,TRBJ1-1,CASSPFLANTEAFF,TGCGCCAGCAGTCCCTTTCTGGCGAACACTGAAGCTTTCTTT
.,.,TRBV5-1,TRBJ2-7,CASSFGGPQGTYEQYF,TGCGCCAGCAGCTTCGGGGGCCCCCAGGGCACCTACGAGCAGTACTTC
.,.,TRBV4-1,TRBJ1-1,CASSQERGRTEAFF,TGCGCCAGCAGCCAAGAGAGGGGACGAACTGAAGCTTTCTTT
.,TRBD1,TRBV18,TRBJ2-4,CASSPLTGLKNIQYF,TGTGCCAGCTCACCCTTGACAGGGCTGAAAAACATTCAGTACTTC
once,.,TRBV9,TRBJ2-7,CASSVEGQGMFPNEQYF,TGTGCCAGCAGCGTAGAGGGGCAGGGTATGTTCCCCAACGAGCAGTACTTC
.,TRBD2,TRBV7-9,TRBJ2-1,CASREAGGLINEQFF,TGTGCCAGCAGAGAAGCGGGAGGCCTTATCAATGAGCAGTTCTTC
.,TRBD1,TRBV5-4,TRBJ2-7,CASSLQDRRLYEQYF,TGTGCCAGCAGCTTGCAGGACAGGAGACTCTACGAGCAGTACTTC
.,.,TRBV4-3,TRBJ1-1,CASSQSENTEAFF,TGCGCCAGCAGCCAATCGGAGAACACTGAAGCTTTCTTT
once,TRBD2,TRBV6-5,TRBJ2-7,CARRGREVYEQYF,TGTGCCAGGCGAGGGCGGGAGGTCTACGAGCAGTACTTC
.,TRBD1,TRBV4-1,TRBJ2-1,CASSLSRTGGYNEQFF,TGCGCCAGCAGCCTGTCTAGGACAGGCGGATACAATGAGCAGTTCTTC
.,.,TRBV9,TRBJ1-2,CASSQYTIWAYGYTF,TGTGCCAGCAGCCAATACACAATATGGGCCTATGGCTACACCTTC
.,.,TRBV5-8,TRBJ2-5,CASSLARLQETQYF,TGTGCCAGCAGCTTGGCCCGACTCCAAGAGACCCAGTACTTC
.,.,TRBV28,TRBJ2-7,CASSTDGYSYEQYF,TGTGCCAGCAGCACTGACGGGTACTCCTACGAGCAGTACTTC
once,.,TRBV7-2,TRBJ2-2,CASSSLISGELFF,TGTGCCAGCAGCTCTTTAATCTCCGGGGAGCTGTTTTTT
.,.,TRBV7-9,TRBJ1-1,CASSPGGGRPFADTEAFF,TGTGCCAGCAGCCCGGGAGGGGGACGCCCCTTTGCGGACACTGAAGCTTTCTTT
.,TRBD2,TRBV11-2,TRBJ2-7,CASSLDHGRVYEQYF,TGTGCCAGCAGCTTAGATCATGGGAGGGTCTACGAGCAGTACTTC
.,TRBD2,TRBV7-2,TRBJ2-7,CASSLLLAGAYEQYF,TGTGCCAGCAGCTTACTACTAGCGGGAGCCTACGAGCAGTACTTC
.,.,TRBV4-2,TRBJ2-7,CASSQEGDTAYEQYF,TGTGCCAGCAGCCAAGAGGGAGACACAGCCTACGAGCAGTACTTC
.,.,TRBV7-9,TRBJ2-3,CASSLALFDTQYF,TGTGCCAGCAGCTTAGCGCTGTTTGATACGCAGTATTTT
.,.,TRBV9,TRBJ1-1,CASSVVPGDTEAFF,TGTGCCAGCAGCGTAGTCCCGGGGGACACTGAAGCTTTCTTT
.,TRBD1,TRBV7-3,TRBJ1-1,CASSLEGQGAYTEAFF,TGTGCCAGCAGCTTGGAGGGACAGGGGGCGTACACTGAAGCTTTCTTT
.,TRBD2,TRBV7-6,TRBJ2-1,CASSLAGRLANEQFF,TGTGCCAGCAGCTTAGCCGGACGACTAGCGAATGAGCAGTTCTTC